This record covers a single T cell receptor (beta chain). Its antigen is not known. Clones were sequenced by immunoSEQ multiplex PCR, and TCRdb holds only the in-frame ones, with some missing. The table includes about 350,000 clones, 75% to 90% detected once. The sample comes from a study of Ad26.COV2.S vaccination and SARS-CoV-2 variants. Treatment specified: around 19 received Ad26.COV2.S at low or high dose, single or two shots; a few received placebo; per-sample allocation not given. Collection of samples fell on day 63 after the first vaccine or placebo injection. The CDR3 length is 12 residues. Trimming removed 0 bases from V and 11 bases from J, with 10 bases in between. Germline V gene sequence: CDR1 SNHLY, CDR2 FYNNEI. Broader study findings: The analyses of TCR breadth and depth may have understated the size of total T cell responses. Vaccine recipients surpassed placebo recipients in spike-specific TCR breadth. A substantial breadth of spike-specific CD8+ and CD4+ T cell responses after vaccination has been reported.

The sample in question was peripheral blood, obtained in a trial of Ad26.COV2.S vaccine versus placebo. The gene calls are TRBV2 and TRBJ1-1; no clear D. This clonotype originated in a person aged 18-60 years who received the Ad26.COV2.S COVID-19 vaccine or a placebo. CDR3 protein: CASSEAGESAFF. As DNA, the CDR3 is TGTGCCAGCAGTGAAGCTGGTGAGAGCGCTTTCTTT.